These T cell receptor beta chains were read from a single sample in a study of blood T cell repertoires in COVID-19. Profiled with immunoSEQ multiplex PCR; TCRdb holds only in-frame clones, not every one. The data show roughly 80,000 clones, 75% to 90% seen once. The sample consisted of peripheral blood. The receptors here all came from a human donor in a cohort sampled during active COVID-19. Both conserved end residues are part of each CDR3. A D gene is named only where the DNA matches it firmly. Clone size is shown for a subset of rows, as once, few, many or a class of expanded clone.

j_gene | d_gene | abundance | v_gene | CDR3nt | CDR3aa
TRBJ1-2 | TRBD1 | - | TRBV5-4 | TGTGCCAGCAGCCCTGGACAGGGGCGGGTATACACCTTC | CASSPGQGRVYTF
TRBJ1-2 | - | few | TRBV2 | TGTGCCAGCAGTGAGTCCGGGGGGCCTGGGGGCTACACCTTC | CASSESGGPGGYTF
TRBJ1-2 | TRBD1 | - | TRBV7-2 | TGTGCCAGCAGGGGACAGGAGAACTATGGCTACACCTTC | CASRGQENYGYTF
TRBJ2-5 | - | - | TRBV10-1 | TGCGCCAGCAGTGAGAACACCTGGGAGACCCAGTACTTC | CASSENTWETQYF
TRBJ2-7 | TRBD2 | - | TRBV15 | TGTGCCACCAGCCTCGGACTAGCGGGGGCTTACGAGCAGTACTTC | CATSLGLAGAYEQYF
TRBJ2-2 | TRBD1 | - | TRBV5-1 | TGCGCCAGCAGCACAGGACAGGTGATAAACACCGGGGAGCTGTTTTTT | CASSTGQVINTGELFF
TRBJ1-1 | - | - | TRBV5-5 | TGTGCCAGCAGCGGCCGATCCCCGTTCACAGTATTCCCTGAAGCTTTCTTT | CASSGRSPFTVFPEAFF
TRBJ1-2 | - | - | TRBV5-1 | TGCGCCAGCCACGCTGGGGGGGGTGGACTAGATGGCTACACCTTC | CASHAGGGGLDGYTF
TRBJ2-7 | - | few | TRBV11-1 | TGTGCCAGCAGCTTAGGAGGAGCCGCCTACGAGCAGTACTTC | CASSLGGAAYEQYF
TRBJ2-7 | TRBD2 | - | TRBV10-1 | TGCGCCAGCAGTGCGGGGGGGTCCTACGAGCAGTACTTC | CASSAGGSYEQYF
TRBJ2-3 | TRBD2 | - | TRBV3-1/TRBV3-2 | TGTGCCAGCAGCCCCCGGGGGGACTCAAGGGATACGCAGTATTTT | CASSPRGDSRDTQYF
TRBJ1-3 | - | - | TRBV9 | TGTGCCACTCTCCACAGGGATGGAAACACCATATATTTT | CATLHRDGNTIYF
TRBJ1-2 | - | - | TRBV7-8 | TGTGCCAGCAGCTTAGTGGAGGGTGGAGGCTACACCTTC | CASSLVEGGGYTF
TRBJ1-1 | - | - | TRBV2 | TGTGCCAGCAGTGGACAGTCAACCAACACTGAAGCTTTCTTT | CASSGQSTNTEAFF
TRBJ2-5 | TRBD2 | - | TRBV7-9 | TGTGCCAGCAGCTTAAGGGCTGGGCTAGCGGGGCGAGAGACCCAGTACTTC | CASSLRAGLAGRETQYF
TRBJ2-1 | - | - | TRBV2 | TGTGCCTCCAGGGCCCTCCACTCGGATGAGCAGTTCTTC | CASRALHSDEQFF
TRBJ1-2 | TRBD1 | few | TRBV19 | TGTGCCAGTAGTCCTAGCCGGGACAGTAACTATGGCTACACCTTC | CASSPSRDSNYGYTF
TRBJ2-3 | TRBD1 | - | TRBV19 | TGTGCCAGTAGTACCGACCGGACAGGGCCGAGGACAGATACGCAGTATTTT | CASSTDRTGPRTDTQYF
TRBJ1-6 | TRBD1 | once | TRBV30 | TGTGCCTGTCACAGGGGTGGTTCACCCCTCCACTTT | CACHRGGSPLHF
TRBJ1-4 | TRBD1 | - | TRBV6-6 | TGTGCCAGCACCCCTACGACAGGGGGAATTAAAAAACTGTTTTTT | CASTPTTGGIKKLFF
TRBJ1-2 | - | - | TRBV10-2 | TGCGCCAGCAGTGGGGCAGGGGACTATGGCTACACCTTC | CASSGAGDYGYTF
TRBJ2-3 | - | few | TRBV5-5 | TGTGCCAGCAGCTTGGGAGGGGGAACTAGCACAGATACGCAGTATTTT | CASSLGGGTSTDTQYF
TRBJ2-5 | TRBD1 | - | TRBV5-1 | TGCGCCAGCAGCTTGGGAGGGACAGGGGGCATGGAGACCCAGTACTTC | CASSLGGTGGMETQYF
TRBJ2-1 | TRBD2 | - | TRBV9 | TGTGCCAGCAGCGTAGGTAGCGGGGACTCCTACAATGAGCAGTTCTTC | CASSVGSGDSYNEQFF